This TCR beta chain emerged from a study of CD8 T cells in ankylosing spondylitis (dated by TCRdb to about 2017). Background on the whole study: To find TCR variants linked to disease, the study profiled T cell receptor beta repertoires in ankylosing spondylitis patients and healthy donors. Samples of peripheral blood were taken, and for ankylosing spondylitis patients, synovial fluid was collected as well. In total, the full study cohort was made up of some 110 healthy donors and 25 to 30 ankylosing spondylitis patients. General conclusions and limits of the study: Some TCR beta motif variants had previously been reported in synovial fluid and blood of reactive arthritis patients, which suggested common disease-initiation mechanisms. Blood from ankylosing spondylitis patients appeared to be characterized by a TCR beta motif made up of under ten highly homologous amino acid variants. According to the report, matched synovial fluid samples from ankylosing spondylitis patients were significantly enriched for the disease-linked clones. The disease-linked clones showed a CD8+ phenotype and occurred at relatively low frequencies in peripheral blood.

Reading the germline V gene gives CDR1 SGDLS and CDR2 YYNGEE. The CDR3 holds 14 amino acids from the cysteine to the phenylalanine. The sequence is cut down to CDR3 DNA, 42 bases in frame from base 1. Relative to germline, V is 5 bases shorter and J is 0 bases shorter, with 11 bases between their ends. In its sample, this clonotype was seen many times. Its antigen remains unidentified. No base qualities exist here, and no much larger clone lies one base off it. The instrument given in TCRdb is Illumina HiSeq 2500. Quantitative 5'-RACE with molecular barcodes was used to prepare TCR beta libraries. The paper's data handling went like this. A new computational method based on a probabilistic model of VDJ rearrangement was used to identify disease-linked TCR variants. TCRdb reanalyzed the raw reads on its own, using fastp at Q25 for trimming and MiXCR for clone calling, and kept in-frame beta chains. Entries are consolidated by CDR3 protein sequence, retaining the most common genes and DNA. These V and J calls derive from TCRdb rather than the authors' analysis. The sample includes 25,000 to 35,000 distinct CDR3 sequences, with roughly 5.3% observed a single time. The ten top clones hold around 1.9% of the sample.

Recombination joined TRBV9 with TRBJ1-2, and possibly TRBD1, on 6 matching bases. The sample comprised blood, either unsorted or a sorted T cell fraction (not recorded which). The receptor was isolated from a female donor with ankylosing spondylitis or in good health (not recorded which). The CDR3 loop reads CASRRTGSNYGYTF. The sequence in DNA is TGTGCCAGCAGACGAACAGGGTCTAACTATGGCTACACCTTC.